These 29 T cell receptor beta chains came from one sample sequenced in a study of PD-L1 blockade in urothelial cancer. Method: immunoSEQ multiplex PCR; TCRdb's copy keeps in-frame clones and lacks some. The profile shows 35,000 to 50,000 clones, 83% of them singletons. The time point is: peripheral blood 6 weeks after treatment start. The sample consisted of PBMCs, taken around atezolizumab (anti-PD-L1) treatment. Receptor source: a man between 60 and 75 years old with urothelial cancer.

The chain carries TRBV28 and TRBJ1-2; unclear D gene. The CDR3 totals 12 residues. V was trimmed by 10 bases and J by 2 bases, leaving 11 bases between them. Per germline, CDR1 MDHEN and CDR2 SYDVKM. The CDR3 nucleotides are TGTGCCACCCAAAGAGGGAACTATGGCTACACCTTC. It encodes CATQRGNYGYTF.

CDR3 in DNA: TGTGCCAGCAGCCGTGGACAAGAGAACACTGAAGCTTTCTTT. This gives the protein CASSRGQENTEAFF. V usage is TRBV6-5 and J usage is TRBJ1-1, with D possibly TRBD1 on 5 matching bases. V was trimmed by 6 bases and J by 1 base, leaving 12 bases between them. From germline, CDR1 is MNHEY and CDR2 SVGAGI. The CDR3 covers 14 residues.

V usage is TRBV6-1 and J usage is TRBJ1-3, with unresolved D. V lost 0 bases to trimming and J lost 0 bases, with 9 bases between them. This CDR3 has 16 residues. Germline V gene sequence: CDR1 MNHNS, CDR2 SASEGT. CDR3 sequence reads: CASSEAGTSSGNTIYF. CDR3 in DNA: TGTGCCAGCAGTGAAGCGGGCACGAGCTCTGGAAACACCATATATTTT.

The rearrangement links TRBV6-1 to TRBJ2-2, with D hard to call. Germline CDR1 reads MNHNS; CDR2 reads SASEGT. CDR3 size: 13 residues. Between the trimmed V and J ends, which lost 2 bases and 5 bases, there was a span of 6 bases. Here the CDR3 DNA reads TGTGCCAGCAGTGAATACTGGACCGGGGAGCTGTTTTTT. Translated: CASSEYWTGELFF.

The chain combines TRBV7-9 with TRBJ2-3; TRBD2 agrees at 13 bases. Germline V gene sequence: CDR1 SEHNR, CDR2 FQNEAQ (reference sequence). J lost 6 bases, V lost 1 base, and 13 bases had no gene match. The CDR3 is 19 amino acids. This chain's CDR3 is CASSLGVGLAGRIRDTQYF. Written as DNA, the CDR3 is TGTGCCAGCAGCTTAGGGGTGGGACTAGCGGGAAGGATTCGGGATACGCAGTATTTT.

This clone was observed once. The CDR3 DNA sequence: TGTGCCAGCAGCTGGGGGGGCGCTGGATACGAGCAGTACTTC. Translation: CASSWGGAGYEQYF. V gene TRBV5-6 combines with J gene TRBJ2-7; TRBD2 might be the D (7 bases). The length of the CDR3 is 14 residues. With 3 bases removed from V and 4 bases from J, the gap between germline ends came to 14 bases. Germline V gene sequence: CDR1 SGHDT, CDR2 YYEEEE.

The genes are TRBV7-2 and TRBJ2-5; D perhaps matches TRBD2 (6 bases). There are 15 residues in the CDR3. Germline V gene data show CDR1 as SGHTA and CDR2 as FQGNSA. V was pared by 6 bases and J by 5 bases, with 19 bases between. The CDR3 DNA reads as TGTGCCAGCAGGGAACCGGGACTCCCCGGGGAGACCCAGTACTTC. It codes for CASREPGLPGETQYF.

The genes are TRBV5-5 and TRBJ1-1, with a tentative D call TRBD1 (5 bases). The V end lost 0 bases, the J end lost 0 bases, and 9 bases lay between the germline ends. Germline values: CDR1 SGHKS, CDR2 YYEKEE (reference sequence). The CDR3 is 15 amino acids. As DNA, the CDR3 is TGTGCCAGCAGCTTGGGGTCAGGGTTGAACACTGAAGCTTTCTTT. Translated: CASSLGSGLNTEAFF.

The chain employs TRBV6-5 and TRBJ2-7; 8 bases line up with TRBD1. This CDR3 has 14 residues. Trimming cost V 6 bases and J 8 bases; bases outside gene matches: 12. Looked up from germline, CDR1 is MNHEY and CDR2 is SVGAGI. CDR3 nucleotides: TGTGCCAGCAGACTGGGACAGGACTATACGAAGCAGTACTTC. Its protein is CASRLGQDYTKQYF.

A remark on this clone: The junction departs from germline at one end; a sequencing error may be responsible. Other nucleotide sequences in the sample specify the same CDR3. The gene calls are TRBV7-3 and TRBJ2-3, with TRBD1 matching 9 bases. This CDR3 is 16 amino acids long. Germline lookup yields CDR1 SGHTA and CDR2 FQGTGA. The CDR3 DNA is TGTGCCAGCAGCCTAACAGGGGGCGCAGACACAGATACGCAGTATTTT. The encoded protein is CASSLTGGADTDTQYF.

This clone was detected only a few times. The chain combines TRBV6-1 with TRBJ2-2, with D possibly TRBD2 on 5 matching bases. Trimming removed 1 base at V and 3 bases at J, with 6 bases between. The CDR3 loop spans 14 amino acids. CDR1 and CDR2 from the germline V gene are MNHNS and SASEGT. The CDR3 reads CASSEGGYTGELFF. For the CDR3, the DNA is TGTGCCAGCAGTGAAGGAGGGTACACCGGGGAGCTGTTTTTT.

V gene TRBV28 combines with J gene TRBJ2-7; 9 bases are shared with TRBD2. With V trimmed by 3 bases and J by 2 bases, 11 bases remained unmatched. The germline V gene has CDR1 MDHEN and CDR2 SYDVKM. The CDR3 runs 17 residues. The DNA for the CDR3 is TGTGCCAGCAGTTTGAAAGTAGGACTAGCGCTCCCCTACGAGCAGTACTTC. It yields the protein CASSLKVGLALPYEQYF.

V is TRBV10-1 and J is TRBJ2-1; D call uncertain. The CDR3 totals 12 residues. The ends were cut back, 5 bases at V and 9 bases at J, with 11 bases in the middle. CDR1 and CDR2 (germline): WNHNN, SYGVQD (reference sequence). As DNA, the CDR3 is TGCGCCAGCAGTCGTGGTACAAGTGAGCAGTTCTTC. It yields the protein CASSRGTSEQFF.

This clone was seen a single time. J is TRBJ2-1 and V is TRBV27, with 9 bases aligning to TRBD2. This CDR3 region has 17 residues. Unmatched junction bases numbered 16, after V lost 5 bases and J lost 8 bases. CDR1 is MNHEY and CDR2 is SMNVEV in the germline V gene (reference sequence). DNA of the CDR3: TGTGCCAGCAGTGGGGGGATTAAGGCGGGGGGGCCGGATGAGCAGTTCTTC. This sequence encodes CASSGGIKAGGPDEQFF.

CDR3 DNA sequence: TGTGCCAGCAGCCAACAGGGGGAGGATGAAAAACTGTTTTTT. Its translation: CASSQQGEDEKLFF. The chain joins TRBV5-6 to TRBJ1-4, with TRBD1 matching over 8 bases. Looked up from germline, CDR1 is SGHDT and CDR2 is YYEEEE. Trimming took 4 bases from V and 6 from J; bases not matched to a gene: 5. The CDR3 sequence is 14 residues long.

V usage is TRBV28 and J usage is TRBJ1-2, with D unclear. Looked up from germline, CDR1 is MDHEN and CDR2 is SYDVKM. V lost 7 bases and J 4 bases, leaving 7 bases between the germline ends. CDR3 length equals 11 residues. CDR3 coding DNA: TGTGCCAGCAAAGCAGGCTATGGCTACACCTTC. Translating gives CASKAGYGYTF.

The V and J genes are TRBV9 and TRBJ2-1; maybe TRBD1 (6 bases). The CDR3 has 13 amino acids. V was trimmed by 2 bases and J by 10 bases, leaving 13 bases between them. CDR1 and CDR2 from the germline V gene are SGDLS and YYNGEE. CDR3 DNA: TGTGCCAGCAGCGTGGCAGGGGATTTGGAGCAGTTCTTC. Translating gives CASSVAGDLEQFF.

The chain uses TRBV28 and TRBJ2-7, with 7 bases identical to TRBD2. The CDR3 has 16 residues. The V gene end was trimmed by 4 bases and the J gene end by 2 bases; junction bases not matched to a gene: 11. CDR1 and CDR2 (germline): MDHEN, SYDVKM. CDR3 region: CASSYPLWSGAYEQYF. The CDR3 nucleotides are TGTGCCAGCAGTTACCCCTTGTGGAGCGGGGCCTACGAGCAGTACTTC.

The V call is TRBV28, the J call TRBJ1-5; possible D gene TRBD1, 5 bases. Germline V gives CDR1 MDHEN, CDR2 SYDVKM. The CDR3 totals 16 residues. V was trimmed by 6 bases and J by 7 bases, leaving 22 bases between them. CDR3 sequence: CASSPTSRVRGQPQHF. The CDR3 nucleotides are TGTGCCAGCAGCCCTACAAGCAGGGTCCGAGGCCAGCCCCAGCATTTT. The full variable domain, in which reference TRBV28 and TRBJ1-5 provide the parts outside the CDR3, is DVKVTQSSRYLVKRTGEKVFLECVQDMDHENMFWYRQDPGLGLRLIYFSYDVKMKEKGDIPEGYSVSREKKERFSLILESASTNQTSMYLCASSPTSRVRGQPQHFGDGTRLSIL.

The chain carries TRBV15 and TRBJ2-5, with D possibly being TRBD2 (7 bases). The V and J ends lost 4 bases and 5 bases respectively, with 32 bases between them. This CDR3 is built from 20 residues. The germline CDR1 and CDR2 sequences are LNHNV and YYDKDF (reference sequence). CDR3 protein: CATSTSRGAGGLGVSETQYF. The CDR3 coding sequence is TGTGCCACCAGCACCTCTCGGGGGGCCGGAGGTTTGGGAGTCTCGGAGACCCAGTACTTC.

This clone is large (0.1 to 1%). The rearrangement links TRBV5-6 to TRBJ1-4; D ambiguous. The CDR3 contains 15 residues. V lost 2 bases to trimming and J lost 7 bases, with 15 bases between them. Per the germline V gene, CDR1 is SGHDT and CDR2 is YYEEEE. For the CDR3, the DNA is TGTGCCAGCAGCTTAAACGCTCTTGGGCGTGAAAAACTGTTTTTT. Amino acid sequence: CASSLNALGREKLFF.

The table lists this clone with a few counts. The chain couples TRBV6-5 to TRBJ1-2; tentatively, D is TRBD1 (6 bases). V was cut by 2 bases and J by 4 bases, with 14 bases left in between. The CDR3 has 15 amino acids. From germline, CDR1 is MNHEY and CDR2 SVGAGI. CDR3 protein: CASSYPRGGIYGYTF. The CDR3 DNA reads as TGTGCCAGCAGTTACCCGCGGGGGGGCATCTATGGCTACACCTTC.

This chain joins TRBV2 and TRBJ2-7; the match to TRBD2 covers 9 bases. J gave up 3 bases and V 7 bases, and 10 bases lay outside the gene matches. CDR1 is SNHLY, CDR2 FYNNEI, per germline. This CDR3 contains 15 residues. CDR3 DNA sequence: TGTGCCAGCACCTGGGGGCGGGGGGGTAACTACGAGCAGTACTTC. Its protein product is CASTWGRGGNYEQYF.

CDR3 in DNA: TGTGCCAGTAGTATGACAAGAAACATTCAGTACTTC. The encoded protein is CASSMTRNIQYF. The V and J genes are TRBV19 and TRBJ2-4, with D unclear. The germline CDR1 and CDR2 sequences are LNHDA and SQIVND (reference sequence). Trimming cost V 3 bases and J 6 bases, with 6 bases left between them. The CDR3 is made up of 12 amino acids.

The V and J genes are TRBV30 and TRBJ1-2, with TRBD1 matching over 7 bases. The germline gives CDR1 GTSNPN, CDR2 SVGIG (reference sequence). Trimming cost V 8 bases and J 7 bases; bases outside gene matches: 7. This CDR3 region has 11 residues. The CDR3 sequence is CARRTGPGYTF. The CDR3 DNA follows: TGTGCCCGTAGGACAGGTCCTGGCTACACCTTC.

This clone was seen a few times. This chain uses TRBV5-1 with TRBJ2-5; 11 bases line up with TRBD1. V dropped 4 bases and J dropped 4; count of bases not matched to a gene: 3. There are 14 residues in the CDR3. CDR1 SGHRS and CDR2 YFSETQ come from the germline V gene. CDR3 DNA sequence: TGCGCCAGCAGCCCGGGACAGGGGGTAGAGACCCAGTACTTC. It encodes CASSPGQGVETQYF.

V and J are TRBV30 and TRBJ2-7, with a tentative D call TRBD1 (6 bases). Looked up from germline, CDR1 is GTSNPN and CDR2 is SVGIG (reference sequence). The CDR3 sequence is 13 residues long. Deletions cut 2 bases from V and 2 bases from J, with 10 bases between. The CDR3 reads CAWSLTGPYEQYF. In DNA form, the CDR3 reads TGTGCCTGGAGTCTGACAGGCCCCTACGAGCAGTACTTC.

The rearrangement joins TRBV7-2 to TRBJ2-3, with 10 positions matching TRBD1. The length of the CDR3 is 15 residues. The V gene end was trimmed by 0 bases and the J gene end by 4 bases; junction bases not matched to a gene: 1. Germline V gives CDR1 SGHTA, CDR2 FQGNSA. The CDR3: CASSLAGTGADTQYF. The CDR3 nucleotides are TGTGCCAGCAGCTTAGCGGGGACAGGGGCAGATACGCAGTATTTT.

This clone was observed a handful of times. The rearrangement links TRBV28 to TRBJ1-2; D gene unclear. Germline V lookup: CDR1 MDHEN, CDR2 SYDVKM. V was cut by 11 bases and J by 2 bases, with 15 bases left in between. The CDR3 runs 13 residues. Written as DNA, the CDR3 is TGTGCCGTATTTTCAGGCGAAAACTATGGCTACACCTTC. Its translation: CAVFSGENYGYTF.